The 11 T cell receptor beta chains listed next were all sequenced from one sample in a study of blood T cell repertoires in COVID-19. Data came from immunoSEQ multiplex PCR; TCRdb stores just in-frame clones and leaves some out. There are some 120,000 clones in the sample; 55% to 75% occur only once, and approximately 0.86% lies in the top ten. The specimen sequenced was peripheral blood. The receptors derive from a human donor with acute or convalescent COVID-19. The donor label of this sample is uncertain.

The genes are TRBV24-1 and TRBJ2-1; a possible D gene is TRBD1 (5 bases). The CDR3 length is 15 residues. Trimming removed 5 bases at V and 3 bases at J, with 13 bases between. Germline CDR1 KGHDR, CDR2 SFDVKD. The CDR3 DNA sequence: TGTGCCACCAGTGGCCTGCAGGGAAACTACAATGAGCAGTTCTTC. This sequence encodes CATSGLQGNYNEQFF.

V is TRBV5-6 and J is TRBJ1-2; 7 nucleotides agree with TRBD1. The V segment lost 4 bases and the J segment 3 bases; nucleotides outside the gene matches: 3. Germline assignment: CDR1 SGHDT and CDR2 YYEEEE. This CDR3 is 13 amino acids long. The CDR3 coding sequence is TGTGCCAGCAGCGGGACAGCCGACTATGGCTACACCTTC. Translating gives CASSGTADYGYTF.

This clone was detected once. This rearrangement joins TRBV5-8 to TRBJ1-2; maybe TRBD1 (5 bases). The CDR3 runs 13 residues. With 4 bases removed from V and 0 bases from J, the gap between germline ends came to 7 bases. Germline V gene sequence: CDR1 SGHTS, CDR2 YDEGEE. In DNA, the CDR3 is TGTGCCAGCAGCCCACAGGCTAACTATGGCTACACCTTC. Translated: CASSPQANYGYTF.

This clone was seen a single time. CDR3 coding DNA: TGTGCCAGCGACGAGGGGGGGGCCACAGATACGCAGTATTTT. Amino acids: CASDEGGATDTQYF. V is TRBV28 and J is TRBJ2-3; the D gene is possibly TRBD2 (7 bases). CDR1 MDHEN and CDR2 SYDVKM come from the germline V gene. V lost 8 bases and J lost 2, with 14 bases in between. CDR3 length: 14 residues.

DNA of the CDR3: TGTGCCAGCAGCCGAACCCTCAGCGCGCGTACCTACGAGCAGTACTTC. This codes for CASSRTLSARTYEQYF. The chain is built from TRBV3-1 (or the pseudogene TRBV3-2) and TRBJ2-7; D remains unclear. Germline V gene data show CDR1 as LGHDT and CDR2 as YNNKEL (reference sequence). CDR3 length: 16 residues. Trimming cost V 4 bases and J 2 bases, with 18 bases left between them.

The genes are TRBV30 and TRBJ2-2, with 8 nucleotides matching TRBD2. Germline V gene sequence: CDR1 GTSNPN, CDR2 SVGIG (reference sequence). The CDR3 runs 13 residues. V gave up 2 bases and J gave up 6 bases; unmatched junction bases: 2. In DNA, the CDR3 is TGTGCCTGGAGTCGACTAGCGTCCGGGGAGCTGTTTTTT. Its translation: CAWSRLASGELFF.

The chain employs TRBV7-2 and TRBJ1-4; D ambiguous. V gave up 5 bases and J gave up 8 bases, with 12 bases separating them. This CDR3 has 13 amino acids. Germline loops: CDR1 SGHTA, CDR2 FQGNSA. The CDR3 sequence: CASSQKGGEKLFF. The CDR3 DNA reads TGTGCCAGCAGCCAGAAAGGCGGGGAAAAACTGTTTTTT.

The V call is TRBV15, the J call TRBJ2-1; D might be TRBD2 (5 bases). The CDR3 covers 15 residues. Germline CDR1 is LNHNV and CDR2 is YYDKDF (reference sequence). V lost 4 bases, J lost 0 bases, and 10 bases lay in between. CDR3 DNA: TGTGCCACCAGCAAGGAGCGGAACTCCTACAATGAGCAGTTCTTC. Its translation is CATSKERNSYNEQFF.

This clone showed up many times. This chain connects TRBV5-5 to TRBJ1-1, with D perhaps matching TRBD1 (6 bases). V was pared by 6 bases and J by 10 bases, with 19 bases between. The germline CDR1 and CDR2 sequences are SGHKS and YYEKEE (reference sequence). This CDR3 comprises 13 residues. This chain's CDR3 is CASTNNPGTLAFF. As DNA, the CDR3 is TGTGCCAGCACGAATAACCCCGGGACATTAGCTTTCTTT.

The CDR3: CASSVERYNEQFF. For the CDR3, the DNA is TGTGCCAGCAGTGTAGAACGGTACAATGAGCAGTTCTTC. The rearrangement uses TRBV6-4 and TRBJ2-1; D unclear. Germline loops: CDR1 MRHNA, CDR2 SNTAGT. The CDR3 consists of 13 residues. Trimming removed 4 bases from V and 4 bases from J, with 8 bases in between.

This clone was seen repeatedly, ten times or more. This rearrangement joins TRBV4-1 to TRBJ1-1, with TRBD1 as a possible D gene (6 bases). The germline V and J ends were trimmed by 2 bases and 4 bases, with 14 bases remaining between them. This CDR3 comprises 15 residues. Germline values: CDR1 MGHRA, CDR2 YSYEKL. The CDR3 DNA reads TGCGCCAGCAGCCAACTACAGGGCGTAAGCACTGAAGCTTTCTTT. Its translation: CASSQLQGVSTEAFF.